This TCR beta chain was obtained from a study of cytomegalovirus exposure and HLA in healthy donors. As for the donors, each was a healthy bone marrow donor. Study outcomes and limitations: Across all donors, roughly uniform sequencing depth was an assumption of the presence/absence analyses. Most TCR beta V segments were productive about 87% or about 30% of the time in an earlier analysis.

With 60 Vbeta and 13 Jbeta primers, the PCR was carried out. The protocol was immunoSEQ multiplex PCR, while the TCRdb copy is restricted to in-frame clones and leaves out a portion. The data hold about 200,000 clones, with 70% to 80% observed a single time. V was clipped by 4 bases and J by 7 bases; unmatched bases: 7. Germline lookup yields CDR1 MDHEN and CDR2 SYDVKM. The CDR3 spans 15 residues. In its sample, this clone was seen once. Its antigen is undetermined. The receptor comes from a male donor in good health and CMV-seropositive. V usage is TRBV28 and J usage is TRBJ1-2, with TRBD1 matching over 12 bases. Sequenced material: PBMCs. The CDR3 spells CASSSPGQGARGYTF. CDR3 coding DNA: TGTGCCAGCAGTTCTCCGGGACAGGGGGCGCGTGGCTACACCTTC.